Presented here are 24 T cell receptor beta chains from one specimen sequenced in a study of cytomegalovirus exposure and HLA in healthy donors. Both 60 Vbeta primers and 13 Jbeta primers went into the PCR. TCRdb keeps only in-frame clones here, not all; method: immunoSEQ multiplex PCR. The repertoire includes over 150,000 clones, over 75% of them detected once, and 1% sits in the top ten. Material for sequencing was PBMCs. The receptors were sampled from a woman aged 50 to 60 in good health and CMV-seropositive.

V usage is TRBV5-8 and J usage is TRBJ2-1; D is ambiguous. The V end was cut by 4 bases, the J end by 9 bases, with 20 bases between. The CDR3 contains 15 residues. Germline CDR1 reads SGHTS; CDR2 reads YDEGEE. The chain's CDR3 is CASSLTGRPGSEQFF. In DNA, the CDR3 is TGTGCCAGCAGCCTCACTGGCCGCCCGGGTAGTGAGCAGTTCTTC.

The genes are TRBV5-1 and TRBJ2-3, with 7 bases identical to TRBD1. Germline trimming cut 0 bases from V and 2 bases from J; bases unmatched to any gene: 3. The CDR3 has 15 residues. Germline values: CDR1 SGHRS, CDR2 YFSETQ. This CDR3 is CASSLATGFTDTQYF. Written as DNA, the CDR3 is TGCGCCAGCAGCTTGGCGACAGGGTTCACAGATACGCAGTATTTT.

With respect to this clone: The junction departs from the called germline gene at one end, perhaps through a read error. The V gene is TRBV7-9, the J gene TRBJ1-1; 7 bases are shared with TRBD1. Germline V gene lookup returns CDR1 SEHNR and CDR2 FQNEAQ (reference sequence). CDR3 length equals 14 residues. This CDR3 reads CSSSSGTANTEAFF. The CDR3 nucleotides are TGTTCCAGCAGCTCCGGGACAGCGAACACTGAAGCTTTCTTT.

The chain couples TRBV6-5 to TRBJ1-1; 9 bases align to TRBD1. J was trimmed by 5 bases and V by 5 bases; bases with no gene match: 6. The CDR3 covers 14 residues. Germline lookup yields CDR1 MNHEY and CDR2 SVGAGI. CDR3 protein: CASSDGDRETEAFF. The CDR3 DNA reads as TGTGCCAGCAGTGATGGGGACAGGGAAACTGAAGCTTTCTTT.

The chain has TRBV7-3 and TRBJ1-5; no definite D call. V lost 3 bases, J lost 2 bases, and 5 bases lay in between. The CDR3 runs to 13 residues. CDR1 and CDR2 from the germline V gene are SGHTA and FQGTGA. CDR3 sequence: CASSFGGNQPQHF. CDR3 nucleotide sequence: TGTGCCAGCAGCTTCGGGGGCAATCAGCCCCAGCATTTT.

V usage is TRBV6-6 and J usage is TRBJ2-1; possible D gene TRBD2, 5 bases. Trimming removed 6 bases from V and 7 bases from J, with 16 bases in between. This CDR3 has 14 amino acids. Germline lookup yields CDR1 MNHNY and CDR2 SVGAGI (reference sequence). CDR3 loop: CASSVRAGRNEQFF. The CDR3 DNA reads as TGTGCCAGCAGCGTGAGGGCCGGGCGAAATGAGCAGTTCTTC.

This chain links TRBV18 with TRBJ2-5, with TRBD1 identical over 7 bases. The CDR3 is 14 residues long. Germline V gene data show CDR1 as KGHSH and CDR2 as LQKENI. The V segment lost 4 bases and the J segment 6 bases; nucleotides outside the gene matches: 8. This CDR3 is CASSHRQTGKTQYF. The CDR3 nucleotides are TGTGCCAGCTCACACCGCCAGACAGGGAAGACCCAGTACTTC.

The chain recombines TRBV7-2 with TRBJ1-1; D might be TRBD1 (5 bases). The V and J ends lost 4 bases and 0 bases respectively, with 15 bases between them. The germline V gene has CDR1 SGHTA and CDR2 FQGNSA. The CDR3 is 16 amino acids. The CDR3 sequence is CASSSRRASMNTEAFF. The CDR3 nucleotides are TGTGCCAGCAGCTCCCGCAGGGCCTCTATGAACACTGAAGCTTTCTTT.

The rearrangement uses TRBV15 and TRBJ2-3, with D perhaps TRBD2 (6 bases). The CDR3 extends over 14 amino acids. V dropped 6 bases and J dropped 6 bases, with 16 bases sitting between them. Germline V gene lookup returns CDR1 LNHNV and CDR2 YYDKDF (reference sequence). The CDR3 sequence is CATSPRRDRDTQYF. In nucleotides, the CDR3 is TGTGCCACCAGTCCGAGGCGGGACCGGGATACGCAGTATTTT.

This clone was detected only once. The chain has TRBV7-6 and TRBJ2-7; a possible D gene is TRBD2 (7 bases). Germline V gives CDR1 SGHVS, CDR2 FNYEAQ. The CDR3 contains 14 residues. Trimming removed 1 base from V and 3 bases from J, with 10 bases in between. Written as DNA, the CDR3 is TGTGCCAGCAGCTTAGAGGGGGGGATCTACGAGCAGTACTTC. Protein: CASSLEGGIYEQYF.

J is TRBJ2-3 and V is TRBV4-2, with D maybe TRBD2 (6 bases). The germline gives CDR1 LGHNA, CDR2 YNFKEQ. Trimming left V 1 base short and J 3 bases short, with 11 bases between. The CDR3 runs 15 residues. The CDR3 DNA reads TGTGCCAGCAGCCAAGCTGCGGGAACGACAGATACGCAGTATTTT. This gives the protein CASSQAAGTTDTQYF.

Here the CDR3 reads CATSRGGRTGRNYGYTF. The CDR3 region has the DNA TGTGCCACCAGCAGGGGGGGGCGGACGGGCCGGAACTATGGCTACACCTTC. The chain links TRBV15 to TRBJ1-2; D possibly corresponds to TRBD1 (6 bases). The CDR3 length is 17 residues. Trimming shortened V by 3 bases and J by 2 bases, and 19 bases separated the two germline ends. Germline loops: CDR1 LNHNV, CDR2 YYDKDF (reference sequence).

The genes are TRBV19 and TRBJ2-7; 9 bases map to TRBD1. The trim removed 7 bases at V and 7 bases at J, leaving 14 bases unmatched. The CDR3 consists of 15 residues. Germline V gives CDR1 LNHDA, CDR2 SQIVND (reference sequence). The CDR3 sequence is CASNSGTGWSREQYF. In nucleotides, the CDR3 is TGTGCCAGTAACTCCGGGACAGGGTGGTCGCGAGAGCAGTACTTC.

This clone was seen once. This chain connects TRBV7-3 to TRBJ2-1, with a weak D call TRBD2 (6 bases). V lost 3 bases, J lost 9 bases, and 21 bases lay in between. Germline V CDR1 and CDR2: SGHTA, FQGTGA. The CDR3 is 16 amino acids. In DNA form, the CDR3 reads TGTGCCAGCAGCTTTAGCCCCCAGGGACTTTGGGGTGAGCAGTTCTTC. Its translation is CASSFSPQGLWGEQFF.

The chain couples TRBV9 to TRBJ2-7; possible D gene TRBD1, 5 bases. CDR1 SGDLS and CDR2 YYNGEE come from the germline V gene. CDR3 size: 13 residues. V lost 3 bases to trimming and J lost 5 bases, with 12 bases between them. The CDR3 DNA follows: TGTGCCAGCAGCGACCGACAGAACGACGAGCAGTACTTC. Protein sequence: CASSDRQNDEQYF.

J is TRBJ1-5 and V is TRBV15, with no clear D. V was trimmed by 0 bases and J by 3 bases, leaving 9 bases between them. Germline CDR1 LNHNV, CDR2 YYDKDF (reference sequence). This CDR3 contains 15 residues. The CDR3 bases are TGTGCCACCAGCAGAGATTACGGGGACAATCAGCCCCAGCATTTT. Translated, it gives CATSRDYGDNQPQHF.

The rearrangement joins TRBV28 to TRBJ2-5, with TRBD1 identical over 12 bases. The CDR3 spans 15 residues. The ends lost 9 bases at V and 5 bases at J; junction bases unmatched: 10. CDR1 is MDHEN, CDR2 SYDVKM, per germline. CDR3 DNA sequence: TGTGCCAGTAAGGGGGCCGGGACAGGGGGCGAGACCCAGTACTTC. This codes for CASKGAGTGGETQYF.

The CDR3 region is CASTDGNQPQHF. In DNA, the CDR3 is TGTGCCAGTACAGACGGGAATCAGCCCCAGCATTTT. V and J are TRBV19 and TRBJ1-5, with D unclear. Trimming shortened V by 7 bases and J by 4 bases, and 8 bases separated the two germline ends. The CDR3 is made up of 12 amino acids. Per germline, CDR1 LNHDA and CDR2 SQIVND (reference sequence).

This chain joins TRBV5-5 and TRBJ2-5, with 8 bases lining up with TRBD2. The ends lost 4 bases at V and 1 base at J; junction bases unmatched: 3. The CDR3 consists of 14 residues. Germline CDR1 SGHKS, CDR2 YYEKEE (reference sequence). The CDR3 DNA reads TGTGCCAGCAGCCCCGGGACTAGCCAAGAGACCCAGTACTTC. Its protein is CASSPGTSQETQYF.

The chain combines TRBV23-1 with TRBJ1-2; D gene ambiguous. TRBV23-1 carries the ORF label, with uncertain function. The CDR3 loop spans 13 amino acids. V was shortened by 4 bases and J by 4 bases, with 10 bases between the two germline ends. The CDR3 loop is CASSLISGYGYTF. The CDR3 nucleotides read TGCGCCAGCAGTCTGATATCGGGCTATGGCTACACCTTC.

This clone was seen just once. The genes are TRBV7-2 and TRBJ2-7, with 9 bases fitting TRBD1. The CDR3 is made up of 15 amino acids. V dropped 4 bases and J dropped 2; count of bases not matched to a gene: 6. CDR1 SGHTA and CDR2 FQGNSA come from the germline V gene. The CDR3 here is CASSSRQGGTYEQYF. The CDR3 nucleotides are TGTGCCAGCAGCTCCCGACAGGGGGGAACCTACGAGCAGTACTTC.

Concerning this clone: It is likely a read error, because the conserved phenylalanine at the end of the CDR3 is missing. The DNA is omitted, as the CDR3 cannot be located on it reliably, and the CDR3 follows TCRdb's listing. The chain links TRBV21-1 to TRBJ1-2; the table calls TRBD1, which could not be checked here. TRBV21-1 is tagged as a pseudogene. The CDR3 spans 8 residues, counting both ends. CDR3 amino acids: CARSFYRI.

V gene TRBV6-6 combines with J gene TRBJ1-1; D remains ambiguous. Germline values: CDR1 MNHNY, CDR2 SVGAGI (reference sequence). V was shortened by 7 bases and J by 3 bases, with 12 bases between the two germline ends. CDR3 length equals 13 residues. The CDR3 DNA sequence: TGTGCCAGCACTAAGGAGGGATACACTGAAGCTTTCTTT. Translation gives CASTKEGYTEAFF.

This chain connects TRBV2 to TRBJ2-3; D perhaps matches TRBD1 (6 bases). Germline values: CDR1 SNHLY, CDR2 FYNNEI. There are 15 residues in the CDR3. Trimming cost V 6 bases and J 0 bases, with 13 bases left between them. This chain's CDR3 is CASSFGTPSTDTQYF. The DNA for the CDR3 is TGTGCCAGCAGCTTTGGGACACCGAGCACAGATACGCAGTATTTT.